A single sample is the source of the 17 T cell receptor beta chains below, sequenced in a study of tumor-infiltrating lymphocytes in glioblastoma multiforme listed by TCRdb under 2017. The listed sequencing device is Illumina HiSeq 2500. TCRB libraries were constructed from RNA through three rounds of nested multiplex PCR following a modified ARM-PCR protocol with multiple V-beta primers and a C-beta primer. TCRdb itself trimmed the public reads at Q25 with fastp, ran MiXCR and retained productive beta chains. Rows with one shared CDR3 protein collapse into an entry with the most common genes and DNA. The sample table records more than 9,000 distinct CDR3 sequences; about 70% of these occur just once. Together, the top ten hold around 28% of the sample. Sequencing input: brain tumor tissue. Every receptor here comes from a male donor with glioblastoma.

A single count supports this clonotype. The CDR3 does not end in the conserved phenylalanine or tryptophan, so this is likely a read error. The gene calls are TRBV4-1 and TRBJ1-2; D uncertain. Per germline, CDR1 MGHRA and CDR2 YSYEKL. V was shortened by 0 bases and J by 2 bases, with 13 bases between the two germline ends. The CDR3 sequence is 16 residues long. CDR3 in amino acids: CASSQDRYMENYGYTI. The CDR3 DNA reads TGCGCCAGCAGCCAAGATCGATACATGGAAAACTATGGCTACACCATC.

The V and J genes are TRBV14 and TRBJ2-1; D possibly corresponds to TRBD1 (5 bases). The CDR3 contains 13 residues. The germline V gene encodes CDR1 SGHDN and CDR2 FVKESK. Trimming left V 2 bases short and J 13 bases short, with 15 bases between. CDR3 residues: CASSQLLGLEQFF. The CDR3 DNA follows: TGTGCCAGCAGCCAACTTCTGGGGCTCGAACAGTTCTTC. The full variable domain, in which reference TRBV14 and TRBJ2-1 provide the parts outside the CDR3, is EAGVTQFPSHSVIEKGQTVTLRCDPISGHDNLYWYRRVMGKEIKFLLHFVKESKQDESGMPNNRFLAERTGGTYSTLKVQPAELEDSGVYFCASSQLLGLEQFFGPGTRLTVL.

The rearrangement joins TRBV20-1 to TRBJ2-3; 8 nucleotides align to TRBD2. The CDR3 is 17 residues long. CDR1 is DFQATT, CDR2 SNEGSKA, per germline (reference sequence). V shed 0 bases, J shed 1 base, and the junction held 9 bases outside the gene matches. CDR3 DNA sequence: TGCAGTGCTAGAGATCCCGGGGGGGCCAGGGGCACAGATACGCAGTATTTT. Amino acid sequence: CSARDPGGARGTDTQYF.

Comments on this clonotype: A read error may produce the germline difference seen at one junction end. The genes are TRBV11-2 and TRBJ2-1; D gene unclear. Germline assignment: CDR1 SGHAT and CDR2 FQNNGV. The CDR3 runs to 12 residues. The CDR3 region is CASSIPCNEQFF. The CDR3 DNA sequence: TGTGCTAGCAGCATACCGTGTAATGAGCAGTTCTTC.

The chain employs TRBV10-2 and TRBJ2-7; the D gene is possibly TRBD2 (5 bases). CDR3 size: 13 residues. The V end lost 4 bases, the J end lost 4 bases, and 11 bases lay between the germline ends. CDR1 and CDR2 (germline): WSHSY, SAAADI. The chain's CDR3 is CASSATNPYEQYF. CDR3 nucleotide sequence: TGCGCCAGCAGTGCGACTAATCCATACGAGCAGTACTTC.

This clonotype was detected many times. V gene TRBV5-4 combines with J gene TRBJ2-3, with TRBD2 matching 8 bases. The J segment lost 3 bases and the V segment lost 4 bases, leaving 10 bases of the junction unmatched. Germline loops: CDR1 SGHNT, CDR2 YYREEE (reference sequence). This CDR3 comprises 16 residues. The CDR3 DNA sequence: TGTGCCAGCAGCGATCCCGGGACTAGTATTACAGATACGCAGTATTTT. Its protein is CASSDPGTSITDTQYF.

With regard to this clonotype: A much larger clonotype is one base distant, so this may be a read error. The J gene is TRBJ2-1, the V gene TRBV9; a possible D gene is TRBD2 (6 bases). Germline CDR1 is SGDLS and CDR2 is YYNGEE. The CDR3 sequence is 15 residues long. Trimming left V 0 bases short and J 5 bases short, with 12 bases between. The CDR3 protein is CASSVGTNENNEQFF. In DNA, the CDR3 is TGTGCCAGCAGCGTAGGGACTAACGAAAACAATGAGCAGTTCTTC.

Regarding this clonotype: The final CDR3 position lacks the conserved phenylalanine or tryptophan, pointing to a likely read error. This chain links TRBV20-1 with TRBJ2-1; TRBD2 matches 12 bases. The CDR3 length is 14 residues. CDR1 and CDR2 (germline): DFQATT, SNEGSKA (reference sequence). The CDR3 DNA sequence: TGCAGAGCTAGCGGGAGGGCGTCCTACAATGAGCAGTTCCTC. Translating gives CRASGRASYNEQFL.

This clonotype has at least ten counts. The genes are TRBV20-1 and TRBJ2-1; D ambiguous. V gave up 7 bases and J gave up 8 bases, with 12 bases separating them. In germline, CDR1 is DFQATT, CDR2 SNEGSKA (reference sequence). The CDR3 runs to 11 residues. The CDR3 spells CSVNQYYEQFF. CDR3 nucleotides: TGCAGTGTGAACCAATACTATGAGCAGTTCTTC.

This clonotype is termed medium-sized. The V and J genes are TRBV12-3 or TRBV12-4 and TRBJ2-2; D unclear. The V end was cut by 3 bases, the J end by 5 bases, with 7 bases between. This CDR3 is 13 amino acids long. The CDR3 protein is CASSLMGTGELFF. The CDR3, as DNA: TGTGCCAGCAGTTTGATGGGTACCGGGGAGCTGTTTTTT.

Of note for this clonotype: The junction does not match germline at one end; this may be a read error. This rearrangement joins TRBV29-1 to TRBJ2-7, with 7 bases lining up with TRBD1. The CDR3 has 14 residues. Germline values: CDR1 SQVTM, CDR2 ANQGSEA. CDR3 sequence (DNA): TGCAGCGTTCAAGGGACAGAGGGGCTCTGCGAGCCGTACTTC. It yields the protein CSVQGTEGLCEPYF.

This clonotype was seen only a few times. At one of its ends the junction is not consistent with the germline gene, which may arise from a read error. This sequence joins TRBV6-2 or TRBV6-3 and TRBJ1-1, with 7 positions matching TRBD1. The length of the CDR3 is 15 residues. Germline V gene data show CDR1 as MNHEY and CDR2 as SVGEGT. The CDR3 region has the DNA TGTGTCACCGCGGGACAGCATATAAAGAACTCTGAAGCTTTCTTT. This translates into CVTAGQHIKNSEAFF.

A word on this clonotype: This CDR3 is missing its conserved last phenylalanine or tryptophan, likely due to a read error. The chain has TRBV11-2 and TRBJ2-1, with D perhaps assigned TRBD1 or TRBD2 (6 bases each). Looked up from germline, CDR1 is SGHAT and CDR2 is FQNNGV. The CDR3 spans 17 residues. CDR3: CASSLAVRGTSRNEQFL. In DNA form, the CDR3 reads TGTGCTAGCAGCTTAGCAGTAAGGGGGACTTCGCGCAATGAGCAGTTCTTA.

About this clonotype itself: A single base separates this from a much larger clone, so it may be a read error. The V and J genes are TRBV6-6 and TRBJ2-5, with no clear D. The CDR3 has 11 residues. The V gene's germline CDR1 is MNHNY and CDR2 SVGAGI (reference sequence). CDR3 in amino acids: CASRGMETHYF. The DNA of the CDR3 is TGTGCCAGCAGGGGGATGGAGACCCATTACTTC.

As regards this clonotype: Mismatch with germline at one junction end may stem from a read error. In nucleotides, the CDR3 is TGTGCCAGCAGTTTAGCGGTCACTAACACTGAAACTTTCTTT. Protein sequence: CASSLAVTNTETFF. The genes are TRBV12-3 or TRBV12-4 and TRBJ1-1, with D unresolved. The CDR3 runs to 14 residues.

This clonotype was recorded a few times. Here the CDR3 DNA reads TGTGCCAGCAGCTTAGTACAGGGGGTAGCTTTCTTT. Its translation: CASSLVQGVAFF. The rearrangement uses TRBV11-2 and TRBJ1-1; 8 bases are shared with TRBD1. The CDR3 spans 12 residues. CDR1 is SGHAT and CDR2 is FQNNGV in the germline V gene. V gave up 1 base and J gave up 10 bases; unmatched junction bases: 2.

CDR3 coding DNA: TGTGCCAGTGCTCCTGACCCGAACACTGAAGCTTTCTTT. It is translated as CASAPDPNTEAFF. The gene calls are TRBV6-6 and TRBJ1-1; D remains unclear. V was pared by 9 bases and J by 1 base, with 12 bases between. The CDR3 totals 13 residues. Germline V gene sequence: CDR1 MNHNY, CDR2 SVGAGI (reference sequence).